In its sample, the clone carrying this TCR beta chain was seen many times. Antigen: not known. TCRdb reanalysed the RACE reads using MiXCR and keeps one entry per CDR3 protein. The sample lists about 110,000 distinct CDR3 sequences; about 11% were seen once. This sample was included in a study of human T cells and chemical hapten exposure. Study background: The variation in per-sample TCR yields arose mainly from small differences in pooled library volumes. Study-wide points: It was expanded TCRs that formed significantly more large CDR3 similarity clusters than controls did. TCRs exceeding 1 in 1000 frequency stayed unchanged with DPC sensitization.

The time point was: patch test 1, 2 weeks after DPC sensitization. Noted treatment: therapeutic diphenylcyclopropenone sensitization with weekly scalp DPC. The receptor's source is a woman between 40 and 50 years old with alopecia areata. Some clones in this sample may be carry-over from other donors' samples. Sequences were derived from whole blood, sampled in connection with sensitization to the hapten diphenylcyclopropenone (DPC).

CDR3 amino acids: CASSLMGLGGLRFSGELFF. The CDR3 DNA is TGTGCCAGCAGCTTAATGGGTCTTGGGGGACTTAGATTTTCCGGGGAGCTGTTTTTT. The chain has TRBV7-3 and TRBJ2-2; possibly TRBD2 for D (6 bases). This CDR3 has 19 amino acids. The V end lost 1 base, the J end lost 6 bases, and 24 bases lay between the germline ends. Germline V CDR1 and CDR2: SGHTA, FQGTGA.